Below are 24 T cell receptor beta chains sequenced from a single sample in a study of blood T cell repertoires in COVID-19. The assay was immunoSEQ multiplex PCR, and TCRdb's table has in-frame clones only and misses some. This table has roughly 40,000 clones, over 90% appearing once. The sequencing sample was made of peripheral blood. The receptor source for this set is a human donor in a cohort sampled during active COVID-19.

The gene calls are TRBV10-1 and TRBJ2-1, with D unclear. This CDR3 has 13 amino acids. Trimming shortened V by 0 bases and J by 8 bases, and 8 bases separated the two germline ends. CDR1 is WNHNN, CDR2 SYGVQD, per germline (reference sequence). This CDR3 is CASSESTHHEQFF. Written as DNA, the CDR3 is TGCGCCAGCAGTGAGTCGACACACCATGAGCAGTTCTTC.

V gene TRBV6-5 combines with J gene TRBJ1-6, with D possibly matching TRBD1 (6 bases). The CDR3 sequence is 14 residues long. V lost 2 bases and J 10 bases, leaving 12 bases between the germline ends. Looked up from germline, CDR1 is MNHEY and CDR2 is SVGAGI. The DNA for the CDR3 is TGTGCCAGCAGTTACCACGACAGGTTGTCACCCCTCCACTTT. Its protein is CASSYHDRLSPLHF.

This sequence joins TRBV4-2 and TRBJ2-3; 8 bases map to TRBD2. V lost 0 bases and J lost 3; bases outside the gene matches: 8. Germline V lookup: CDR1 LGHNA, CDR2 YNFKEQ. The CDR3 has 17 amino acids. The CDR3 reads CASSQDGTSGQTDTQYF. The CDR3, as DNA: TGTGCCAGCAGCCAAGATGGTACTAGCGGTCAGACAGATACGCAGTATTTT.

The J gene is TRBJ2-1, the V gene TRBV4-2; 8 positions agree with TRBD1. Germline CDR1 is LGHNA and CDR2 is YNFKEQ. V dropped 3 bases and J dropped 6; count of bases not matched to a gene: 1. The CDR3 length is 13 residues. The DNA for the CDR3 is TGTGCCAGCAGCCAGACAGGGGCCAATGAGCAGTTCTTC. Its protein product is CASSQTGANEQFF.

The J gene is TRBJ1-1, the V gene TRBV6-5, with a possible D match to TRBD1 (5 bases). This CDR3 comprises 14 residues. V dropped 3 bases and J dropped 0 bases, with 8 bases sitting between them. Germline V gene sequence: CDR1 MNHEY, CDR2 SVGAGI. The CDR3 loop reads CASSYTTVNTEAFF. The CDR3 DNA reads TGTGCCAGCAGTTATACGACAGTGAACACTGAAGCTTTCTTT.

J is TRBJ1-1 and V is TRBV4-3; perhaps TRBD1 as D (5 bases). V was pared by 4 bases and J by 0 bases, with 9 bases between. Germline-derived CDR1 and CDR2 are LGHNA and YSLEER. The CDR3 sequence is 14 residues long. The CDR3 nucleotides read TGCGCCAGCAGCCCTGGACATTTGAACACTGAAGCTTTCTTT. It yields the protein CASSPGHLNTEAFF.

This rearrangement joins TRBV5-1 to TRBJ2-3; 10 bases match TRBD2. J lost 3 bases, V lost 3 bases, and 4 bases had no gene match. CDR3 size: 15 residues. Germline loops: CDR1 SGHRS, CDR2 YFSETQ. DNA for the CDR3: TGCGCCAGCAGCTCGCTAGCGGGAGTGACAGATACGCAGTATTTT. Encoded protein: CASSSLAGVTDTQYF.

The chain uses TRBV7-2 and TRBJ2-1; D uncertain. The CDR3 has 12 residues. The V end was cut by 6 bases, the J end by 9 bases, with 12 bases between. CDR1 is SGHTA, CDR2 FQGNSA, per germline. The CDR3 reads CASSKTWAEQFF. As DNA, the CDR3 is TGTGCCAGCAGTAAGACATGGGCTGAGCAGTTCTTC.

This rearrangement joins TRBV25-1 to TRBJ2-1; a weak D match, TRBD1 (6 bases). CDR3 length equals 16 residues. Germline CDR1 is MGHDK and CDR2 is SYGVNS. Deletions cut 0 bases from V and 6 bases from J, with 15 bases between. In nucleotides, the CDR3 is TGTGCCAGCAGTGAATATGGGACAAACTACGTCAATGAGCAGTTCTTC. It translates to CASSEYGTNYVNEQFF.

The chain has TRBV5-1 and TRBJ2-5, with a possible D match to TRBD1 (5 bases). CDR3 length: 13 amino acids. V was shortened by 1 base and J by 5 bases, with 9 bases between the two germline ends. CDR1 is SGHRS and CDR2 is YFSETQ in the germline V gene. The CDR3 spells CASSLWGPETQYF. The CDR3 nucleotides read TGCGCCAGCAGCTTGTGGGGCCCTGAGACCCAGTACTTC.

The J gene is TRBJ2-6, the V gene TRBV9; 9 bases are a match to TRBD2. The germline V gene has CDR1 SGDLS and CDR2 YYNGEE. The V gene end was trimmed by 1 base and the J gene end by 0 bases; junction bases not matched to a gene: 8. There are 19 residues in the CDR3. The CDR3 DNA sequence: TGTGCCAGCAGCGTAATAGCGGGGGCTCCCCCCTCTGGGGCCAACGTCCTGACTTTC. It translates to CASSVIAGAPPSGANVLTF.

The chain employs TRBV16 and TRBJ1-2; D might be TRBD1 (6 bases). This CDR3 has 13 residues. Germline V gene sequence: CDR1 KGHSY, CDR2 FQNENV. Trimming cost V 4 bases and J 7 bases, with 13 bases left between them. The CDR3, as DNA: TGTGCCAGCAGCCTCAACAGGGAACGTGGCTACACCTTC. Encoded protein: CASSLNRERGYTF.

CDR3 residues: CASSLTGDLGETQYF. The CDR3 nucleotides read TGTGCCAGCAGCTTGACGGGGGACCTGGGGGAGACCCAGTACTTC. The chain joins TRBV5-5 to TRBJ2-5; possibly TRBD2 for D (6 bases). This CDR3 has 15 residues. Germline values: CDR1 SGHKS, CDR2 YYEKEE (reference sequence). The V end lost 1 base, the J end lost 5 bases, and 15 bases lay between the germline ends. Together with reference TRBV5-5 and TRBJ2-5, the CDR3 gives the full variable domain: DAGVTQSPTHLIKTRGQQVTLRCSPISGHKSVSWYQQVLGQGPQFIFQYYEKEERGRGNFPDRFSARQFPNYSSELNVNALLLGDSALYLCASSLTGDLGETQYFGPGTRLLVL.

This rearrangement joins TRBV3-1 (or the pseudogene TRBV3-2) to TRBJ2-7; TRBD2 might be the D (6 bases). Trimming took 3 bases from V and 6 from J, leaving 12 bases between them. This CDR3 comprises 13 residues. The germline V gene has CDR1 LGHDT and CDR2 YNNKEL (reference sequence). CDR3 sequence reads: CASSQETGGEQYF. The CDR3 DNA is TGTGCCAGCAGCCAGGAGACCGGGGGCGAGCAGTACTTC.

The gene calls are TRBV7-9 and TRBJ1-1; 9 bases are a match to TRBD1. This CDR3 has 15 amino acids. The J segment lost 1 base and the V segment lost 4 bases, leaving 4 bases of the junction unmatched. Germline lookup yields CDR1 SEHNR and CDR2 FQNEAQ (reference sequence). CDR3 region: CASSSWDRANTEAFF. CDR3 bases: TGTGCCAGCAGCTCTTGGGACAGGGCGAACACTGAAGCTTTCTTT.

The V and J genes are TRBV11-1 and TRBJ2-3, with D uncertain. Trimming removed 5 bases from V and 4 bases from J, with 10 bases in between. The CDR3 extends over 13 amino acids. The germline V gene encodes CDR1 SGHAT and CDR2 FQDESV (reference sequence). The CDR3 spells CASSPQGADTQYF. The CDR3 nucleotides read TGTGCCAGCAGCCCTCAAGGAGCAGATACGCAGTATTTT. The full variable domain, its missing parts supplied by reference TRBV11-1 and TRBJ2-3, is EAEVAQSPRYKITEKSQAVAFWCDPISGHATLYWYRQILGQGPELLVQFQDESVVDDSQLPKDRFSAERLKGVDSTLKIQPAELGDSAMYLCASSPQGADTQYFGPGTRLTVL.

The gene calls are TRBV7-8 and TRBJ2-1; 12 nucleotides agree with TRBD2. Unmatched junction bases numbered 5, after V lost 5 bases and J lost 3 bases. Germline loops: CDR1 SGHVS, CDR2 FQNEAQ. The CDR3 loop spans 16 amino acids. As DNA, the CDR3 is TGTGCCAGCAGCCCTTCTAGCGGGAGGGACTACAATGAGCAGTTCTTC. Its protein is CASSPSSGRDYNEQFF.

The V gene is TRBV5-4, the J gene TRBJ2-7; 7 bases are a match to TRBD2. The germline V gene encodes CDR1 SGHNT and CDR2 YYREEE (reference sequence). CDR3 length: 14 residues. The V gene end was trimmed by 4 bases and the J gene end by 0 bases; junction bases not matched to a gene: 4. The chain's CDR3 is CASSLADSSYEQYF. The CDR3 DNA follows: TGTGCCAGCAGCCTAGCGGATAGCTCCTACGAGCAGTACTTC. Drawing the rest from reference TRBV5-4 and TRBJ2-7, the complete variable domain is ETGVTQSPTHLIKTRGQQVTLRCSSQSGHNTVSWYQQALGQGPQFIFQYYREEENGRGNFPPRFSGLQFPNYSSELNVNALELDDSALYLCASSLADSSYEQYFGPGTRLTVT.

The CDR3 is CASSARTGGDEQYF. The CDR3 coding sequence is TGTGCCAGCAGCGCCCGGACAGGGGGGGACGAGCAGTACTTC. The rearrangement joins TRBV9 to TRBJ2-7; 10 bases align to TRBD1. CDR1 and CDR2 from the germline V gene are SGDLS and YYNGEE. The CDR3 length is 14 residues. The ends lost 3 bases at V and 5 bases at J; junction bases unmatched: 5.

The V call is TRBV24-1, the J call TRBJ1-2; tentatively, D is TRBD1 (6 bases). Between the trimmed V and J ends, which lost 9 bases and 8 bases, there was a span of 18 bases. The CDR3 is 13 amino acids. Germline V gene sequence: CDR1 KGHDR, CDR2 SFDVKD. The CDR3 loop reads CATDNTGSDGYTF. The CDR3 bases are TGTGCCACCGATAACACAGGGTCTGACGGCTACACCTTC.

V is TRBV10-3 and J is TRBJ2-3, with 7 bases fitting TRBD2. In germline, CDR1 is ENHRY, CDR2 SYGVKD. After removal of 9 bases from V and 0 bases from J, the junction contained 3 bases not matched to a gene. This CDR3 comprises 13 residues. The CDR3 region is CAIGLDSTDTQYF. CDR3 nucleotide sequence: TGTGCCATTGGACTAGACAGCACAGATACGCAGTATTTT.

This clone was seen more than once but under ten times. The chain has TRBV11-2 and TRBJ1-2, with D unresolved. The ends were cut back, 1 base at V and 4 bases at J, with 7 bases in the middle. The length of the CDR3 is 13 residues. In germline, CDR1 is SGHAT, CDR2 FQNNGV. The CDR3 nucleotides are TGTGCCAGCAGCTTAGGTTACTTCTATGGCTACACCTTC. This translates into CASSLGYFYGYTF.

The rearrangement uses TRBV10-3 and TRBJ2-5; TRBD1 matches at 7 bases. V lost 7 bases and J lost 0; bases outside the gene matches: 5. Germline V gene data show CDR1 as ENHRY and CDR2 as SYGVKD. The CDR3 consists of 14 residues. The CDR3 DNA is TGTGCCATCAACAGGGGCCAGTACCAAGAGACCCAGTACTTC. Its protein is CAINRGQYQETQYF.

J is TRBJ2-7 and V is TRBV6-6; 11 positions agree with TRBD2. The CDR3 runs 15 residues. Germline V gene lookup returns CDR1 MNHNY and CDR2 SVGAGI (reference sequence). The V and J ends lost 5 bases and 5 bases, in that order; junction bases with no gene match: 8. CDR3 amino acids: CASSRTSGSLHEQYF. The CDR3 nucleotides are TGTGCCAGCAGTCGCACTAGCGGGAGTTTACACGAGCAGTACTTC.